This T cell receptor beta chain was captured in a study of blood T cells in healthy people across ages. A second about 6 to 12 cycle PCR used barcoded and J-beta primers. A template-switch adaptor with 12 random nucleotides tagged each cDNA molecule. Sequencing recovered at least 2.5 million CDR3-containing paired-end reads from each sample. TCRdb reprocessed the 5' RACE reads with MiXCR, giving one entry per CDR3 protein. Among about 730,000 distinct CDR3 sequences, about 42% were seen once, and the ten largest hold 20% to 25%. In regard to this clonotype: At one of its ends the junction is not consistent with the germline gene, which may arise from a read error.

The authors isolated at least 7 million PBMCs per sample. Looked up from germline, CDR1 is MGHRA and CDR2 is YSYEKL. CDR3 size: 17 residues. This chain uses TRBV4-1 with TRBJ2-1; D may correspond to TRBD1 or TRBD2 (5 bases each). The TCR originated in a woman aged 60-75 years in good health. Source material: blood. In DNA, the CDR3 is TGCGCCTGCAGCCAGAGCCCCCGGGTACTAGGGCAGGGTGAGCAGTTCTTC. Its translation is CACSQSPRVLGQGEQFF.